The rows below give T cell receptor beta chains drawn from one sample of a study of T cell repertoires in cytomegalovirus infection. No antigens are known for them. TCRdb reprocessed the reads via MiXCR and lists one record per CDR3 protein. The sample shows some 940,000 distinct CDR3 sequences, less than 40% of them seen only once. The material sequenced was cultured CD8+ T cells from PBMCs, taken from culture after CMV antigen stimulation. The receptors were gathered from a human donor in good health (CMV status not recorded). Some clones in this sample may be carry-over from other donors' samples. The CDR3 runs from the conserved cysteine through the conserved F or W. The order of the fields is CDR3 protein, CDR3 DNA, D gene, V gene, clone size, J gene. D genes are given only for firm matches. The size of a clone is reported for some rows only, either as once, few or many, or as a class for expanded clones.

CDR3aa: CASSEAVRGPYNEQFF; CDR3nt: TGCGCCAGCAGTGAGGCGGTTAGGGGGCCCTACAATGAGCAGTTCTTC; d_gene: TRBD1; v_gene: TRBV10-2; abundance: .; j_gene: TRBJ2-1
CDR3aa: CASSQAFGGNTEAFF; CDR3nt: TGTGCCAGCAGCCAAGCCTTTGGGGGAAACACTGAAGCTTTCTTT; d_gene: .; v_gene: TRBV7-6; abundance: many; j_gene: TRBJ1-1
CDR3aa: CASSFSPDSVYQETQYF; CDR3nt: TGTGCCAGCAGTTTTTCCCCGGACAGCGTTTACCAAGAGACCCAGTACTTC; d_gene: .; v_gene: TRBV12-3/TRBV12-4; abundance: few; j_gene: TRBJ2-5
CDR3aa: CASSQEMGQNTGELFF; CDR3nt: TGCGCCAGCAGCCAAGAGATGGGACAGAACACCGGGGAGCTGTTTTTT; d_gene: .; v_gene: TRBV4-3; abundance: .; j_gene: TRBJ2-2
CDR3aa: CASSVARDRGYSNYGYTF; CDR3nt: TGTGCCAGCAGCGTAGCTCGGGACAGGGGATACTCTAACTATGGCTACACCTTC; d_gene: TRBD1; v_gene: TRBV9; abundance: .; j_gene: TRBJ1-2
CDR3aa: CASSLQAGGSYEQYF; CDR3nt: TGTGCCAGCAGCTTGCAAGCGGGGGGCTCCTACGAGCAGTACTTC; d_gene: TRBD2; v_gene: TRBV7-9; abundance: .; j_gene: TRBJ2-7
CDR3aa: CASSLGGPWFF; CDR3nt: TGTGCCAGCAGCTTGGGGGGTCCTTGGTTCTTC; d_gene: .; v_gene: TRBV5-4; abundance: .; j_gene: TRBJ2-1
CDR3aa: CAITAVPGELFF; CDR3nt: TGTGCCATCACGGCGGTACCCGGGGAGCTGTTTTTT; d_gene: .; v_gene: TRBV10-3; abundance: few; j_gene: TRBJ2-2
CDR3aa: CASSHPTFPGNEQFF; CDR3nt: TGTGCCAGCAGCCACCCTACGTTCCCCGGGAATGAGCAGTTCTTC; d_gene: .; v_gene: TRBV7-6; abundance: .; j_gene: TRBJ2-1
CDR3aa: CASSLGQRGNEKLFF; CDR3nt: TGTGCCAGCAGCTTAGGGCAGAGGGGGAATGAAAAACTGTTTTTT; d_gene: .; v_gene: TRBV7-2; abundance: few; j_gene: TRBJ1-4
CDR3aa: CASSWTGYPSYEQYF; CDR3nt: TGCGCCAGCAGCTGGACAGGTTATCCCTCCTACGAGCAGTACTTC; d_gene: TRBD1; v_gene: TRBV5-1; abundance: .; j_gene: TRBJ2-7
CDR3aa: CASSLVLSDSRGDTEAFF; CDR3nt: TGTGCCAGCAGCTTAGTGCTCTCGGACAGCAGGGGTGACACTGAAGCTTTCTTT; d_gene: .; v_gene: TRBV7-6; abundance: many; j_gene: TRBJ1-1
CDR3aa: CASRFLTGELFF; CDR3nt: TGTGCCAGCAGATTCCTCACCGGGGAGCTGTTTTTT; d_gene: .; v_gene: TRBV14; abundance: .; j_gene: TRBJ2-2
CDR3aa: CASSILRAGANVLTF; CDR3nt: TGTGCCAGCAGTATTCTGAGGGCTGGGGCCAACGTCCTGACTTTC; d_gene: .; v_gene: TRBV7-9; abundance: once; j_gene: TRBJ2-6
CDR3aa: CASSALGLAGSTDTQYF; CDR3nt: TGTGCCAGCAGCGCACTAGGACTAGCCGGTTCCACAGATACGCAGTATTTT; d_gene: TRBD2; v_gene: TRBV6-6; abundance: few; j_gene: TRBJ2-3
CDR3aa: CAGRASGDRNTGELFF; CDR3nt: TGTGCCGGCAGAGCTTCGGGGGACCGAAACACCGGGGAGCTGTTTTTT; d_gene: .; v_gene: TRBV6-1; abundance: .; j_gene: TRBJ2-2
CDR3aa: CASSPELAGGPGDTQYF; CDR3nt: TGCGCCAGCAGCCCAGAACTAGCGGGGGGGCCGGGAGATACGCAGTATTTT; d_gene: TRBD2; v_gene: TRBV4-3; abundance: few; j_gene: TRBJ2-3
CDR3aa: CASRTGGEQFF; CDR3nt: TGTGCCAGCAGGACAGGGGGTGAGCAGTTCTTC; d_gene: TRBD1; v_gene: TRBV6-6; abundance: many; j_gene: TRBJ2-1
CDR3aa: CASSQSLCQSKAFF; CDR3nt: TGCGCCAGCAGTCAATCGTTATGCCAGTCCAAAGCTTTCTTT; d_gene: .; v_gene: TRBV23-1; abundance: .; j_gene: TRBJ1-1
CDR3aa: CASSSDYSDTQYF; CDR3nt: TGTGCCAGCAGCTCGGACTACTCAGATACGCAGTATTTT; d_gene: .; v_gene: TRBV7-6; abundance: few; j_gene: TRBJ2-3
CDR3aa: CASSIQMEETQYF; CDR3nt: TGTGCCAGTAGTATTCAGATGGAGGAGACCCAGTACTTC; d_gene: .; v_gene: TRBV19; abundance: few; j_gene: TRBJ2-5
CDR3aa: CASSRGKGDKQHF; CDR3nt: TGTGCCAGCAGCCGCGGGAAGGGGGATAAGCAGCATTTT; d_gene: .; v_gene: TRBV7-2; abundance: few; j_gene: TRBJ1-5
CDR3aa: CASSQLTGLSGNTIYF; CDR3nt: TGCGCCAGCAGCCAACTGACAGGGCTCTCTGGAAACACCATATATTTT; d_gene: TRBD1; v_gene: TRBV4-1; abundance: .; j_gene: TRBJ1-3
CDR3aa: CASSPAEGLYGYTF; CDR3nt: TGTGCCAGCAGCCCAGCGGAGGGCCTCTATGGCTACACCTTC; d_gene: .; v_gene: TRBV7-8; abundance: many; j_gene: TRBJ1-2
CDR3aa: CASSPGFFSTDTQYF; CDR3nt: TGTGCCAGCAGCCCGGGATTTTTTAGCACAGATACGCAGTATTTT; d_gene: .; v_gene: TRBV7-6; abundance: many; j_gene: TRBJ2-3